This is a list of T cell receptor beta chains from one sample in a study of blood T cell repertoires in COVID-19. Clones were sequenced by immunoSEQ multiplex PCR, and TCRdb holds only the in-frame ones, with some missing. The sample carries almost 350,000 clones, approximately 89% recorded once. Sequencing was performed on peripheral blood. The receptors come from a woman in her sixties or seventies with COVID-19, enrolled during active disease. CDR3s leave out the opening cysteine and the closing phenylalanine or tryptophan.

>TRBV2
ASRRDRNTEAF
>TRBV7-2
ASRGPGQPNSPLH
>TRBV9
ASSARDRRPGESPLH
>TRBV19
ASTSSGGITDTQY
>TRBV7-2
ASSSQGATNTGELF
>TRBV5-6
ASSLLYRDTNTGELF
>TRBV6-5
ASSYDSPKRNTIY
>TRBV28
ASSLPNSGANVLT
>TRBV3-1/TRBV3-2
ASSQGTGRRNTEAF
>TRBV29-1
SAGTGGNTGELF
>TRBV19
ASANPGQGINTEAF
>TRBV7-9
ASSLQGYTEAF
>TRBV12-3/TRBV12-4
ASSRGTGELF
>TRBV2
ASRPTGTGEVNEQF
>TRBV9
ASTSGGKSTEAF
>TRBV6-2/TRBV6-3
ASSRSETGQNTEAF
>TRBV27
ASSFSTTSTDTQY
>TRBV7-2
ASSINAGRGYT
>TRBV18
ASSPAVGKNYGYT
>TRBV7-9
ASSLAGTGGQGYT
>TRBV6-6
ATQGSGNTIY
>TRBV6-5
AAKSGFWTEAF
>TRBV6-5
ASRLSGTGAYEQY
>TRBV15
ATSRLPGQALYEQY
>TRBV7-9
ASSFPAVETQY
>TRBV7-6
ASSLAGGQDTQY
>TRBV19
ASSQWGGDRSQPQH
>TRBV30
AWSGLPGIGYT
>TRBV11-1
ASSLEVSSVTDTQY
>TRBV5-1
ASSLGGQGPTGKLF
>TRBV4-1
ASSQEPLFLSLGGYT
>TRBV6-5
ASRPPGAANHEQY
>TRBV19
ASRGSWGGVSGAEAF
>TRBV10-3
AIRRGAGGDPNEQF
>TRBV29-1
SSTPGQGLETQY
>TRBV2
ASGGSNQPQH
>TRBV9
ASSVAQVSEAF
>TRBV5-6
ASSLGDNQETQY
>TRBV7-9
ASSFRVSNTGELF
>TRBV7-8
ASSPTGGDTQY
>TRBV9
ASSVATGTSGAPRETQY
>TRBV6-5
ASSFGRAPGNTIY
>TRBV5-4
ASRPGGEGGYGYT
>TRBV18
ASSPDSYNSPLH
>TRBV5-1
ASSPLRHTCNQPQH
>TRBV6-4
ASRARGDLYNSPLH
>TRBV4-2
ASSQTGGGYEQY
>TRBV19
ASKRTGGNYGYT
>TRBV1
TSSPSIGLAGISSSYEQY
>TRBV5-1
ASRGDYYEQY
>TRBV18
ASSPGGQDREQY
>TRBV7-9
ASSSGLVGNEQF
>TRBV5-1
ASSLVGGGFNEQF
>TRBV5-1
ASSLDGRANYGYT